Detailed here is one T cell receptor (beta chain). The antigen is not known. The table came from immunoSEQ multiplex PCR; TCRdb's copy has only in-frame clones and leaves some out. The sample holds around 340,000 clones, 86% seen once. This record belongs to a study of Ad26.COV2.S vaccination and SARS-CoV-2 variants. Across the whole study: The study gave Ad26.COV2.S intramuscularly, once or twice 56 days apart.

Sample treatment: about 20 received Ad26.COV2.S at low or high dose, single or two shots; about 5 received placebo; per-sample allocation not given. Collection of the samples took place on day 63 after the first injection of vaccine or placebo. The CDR3 totals 14 residues. Germline CDR1 reads SGHDT; CDR2 reads YYEEEE. V was trimmed by 2 bases and J by 1 base, leaving 10 bases between them. Points from the study as a whole: Quantification of TCR breadth and depth may have yielded underestimates of total T cell responses. Higher spike-specific TCR breadth was found in vaccine recipients than in placebo recipients.

The chain is built from TRBV5-6 and TRBJ2-7; D may be TRBD2 (5 bases). Sample: peripheral blood, taken in a trial of Ad26.COV2.S vaccine versus placebo. This TCR was recovered from a person aged 18-65 years who received the Ad26.COV2.S COVID-19 vaccine or a placebo. The CDR3, as DNA: TGTGCCAGCAGCTTTAGTAGCGCATCCTACGAGCAGTACTTC. It encodes CASSFSSASYEQYF.